This record looks at one TCR beta chain sequence and its context. The antigen is not known. Each TRB cDNA library was prepared by 5' RACE (with UMI labels). Reprocessing the 5' RACE reads, TCRdb reports a single entry for every CDR3 protein and omits DNA. The sample table includes over 150,000 distinct CDR3 sequences. All CD8+ T cell subsets were sorted in triplicate at 330,000 or so cells each. This sample is part of a study of CXCR3-negative and CXCR3-positive naive CD8 T cells. As for the study in general: Summed over all libraries, TRB reads came to 110 million to 150 million, with about 1.5 +/- 0.3 million per library. Study-level points and caveats: Comparably high diversity marked both naive subsets, whereas memory CD8+ cells had much lower diversity. Comparison of naive CXCR3-negative and CXCR3-positive cells revealed similar TRBV-TRBJ usage, while memory cells differed. Naive cells positive for CXCR3 carried more hydrophobic TRB CDR3s than CXCR3-negative ones.

Looked up from germline, CDR1 is SGHKS and CDR2 is YYEKEE (reference sequence). This CDR3 has 16 amino acids. Sequences were obtained from naive CXCR3+ CD8+ T cells from blood. The subset was: CD45RO-CCR7+CD27+CD95- naive CD8+ T cells expressing CXCR3 (TNR3+). The receptor's source is a human donor in good health. Some clones in this sample may be carry-over from other donors' samples. The rearrangement links TRBV5-5 to TRBJ2-5; with no DNA, the TCRdb D assignment of TRBD1 cannot be verified. CDR3 in amino acids: CASSWPGQGRRETQYF.